The clone carrying this T cell receptor beta chain was counted only a few times. What it binds is unknown. This sample stems from a study of identical twins. Germline CDR1 SNHLY, CDR2 FYNNEI. This CDR3 has 15 amino acids. V shed 6 bases and J 8 bases; nucleotides not matched to a gene: 13. Template switching, a step in the protocol, added a universal primer site, and cDNA carried unique molecular identifiers. TCRdb re-analysed the 5' RACE reads in MiXCR, keeping a single row per CDR3 protein. The table has 350,000 to 400,000 distinct CDR3 sequences, 7% to 9.5% seen once. Study conclusions and caveats: Abundant beta clonotypes from cord blood bore fewer insertions; memory repertoires lacked this pattern. Out-of-frame beta sequences exhibited a weaker degree of excess twin sharing.

The sequence derives from a woman between 45 and 60 years old in good health. Sequencing was carried out using naive T cells sorted from blood. The V gene is TRBV2, the J gene TRBJ2-3, with 8 bases matching TRBD1. CDR3 amino acids: CASSKGQGALITQYF. For the CDR3, the DNA is TGTGCCAGCAGCAAAGGACAGGGCGCCTTAATTACGCAGTATTTT.